The T cell receptor (beta chain) under discussion was sequenced for a study of human T cells and chemical hapten exposure. Study-wide context: Donors were sensitized with 2% DPC on the upper inner arm.

Time point described: patch test 2, 6 weeks after DPC sensitization. Treatment in this sample: therapeutic diphenylcyclopropenone sensitization with weekly scalp DPC. Staff drew blood before applying each patch test. What the library attached to individual cDNA molecules were unique molecular identifiers. TCRdb redid the calling of the RACE reads with MiXCR, one entry per CDR3 protein. The table shows fewer than 85,000 distinct CDR3 sequences, with 10% occurring only once. Germline CDR1 is DFQATT and CDR2 is SNEGSKA (reference sequence). The V gene end was trimmed by 3 bases and the J gene end by 9 bases; junction bases not matched to a gene: 16. This CDR3 comprises 16 residues. This clonotype has a handful of counts.

The material sequenced was whole blood, taken in connection with sensitization to the hapten diphenylcyclopropenone (DPC). This sequence originates from a woman aged 25 to 39 with alopecia areata. Some clones in this sample may be carry-over from other donors' samples. This sequence joins TRBV20-1 and TRBJ1-4; 7 positions match TRBD1. CDR3 DNA: TGCAGTGCTAGGACCCTACAGACAGGGCCGAGAAAAAAACTGTTTTTT. Protein sequence: CSARTLQTGPRKKLFF.